Here is one T cell receptor beta chain with its context. Its antigen is unidentified. This sample is part of a study of cytomegalovirus exposure and HLA in healthy donors. Study-wide results and caveats: Analyzed later, association rates of TCRs varied across HLA loci, with DRB1 most and HLA-C fewest. Altogether, some 170 TCR beta chains were recorded as cytomegalovirus-associated. Data from an earlier analysis indicated that most TCR beta V segments were productive either about 90% or about 30% of the time.

The PCR had 60 Vbeta and 13 Jbeta primers. The assay was immunoSEQ multiplex PCR, and TCRdb's table has in-frame clones only and misses some. The sample carries around 150,000 clones, roughly 78% recorded once. Trimming took 7 bases from V and 2 from J, leaving 13 bases between them. This CDR3 comprises 13 residues. The germline CDR1 and CDR2 sequences are SQVTM and ANQGSEA. What was sequenced was PBMCs. The V and J genes are TRBV29-1 and TRBJ2-3; a possible D gene is TRBD1 (5 bases). The receptor was derived from a man aged 35-49 years in good health and CMV-seropositive. CDR3 amino acids: CSAQQGSTDTQYF. CDR3 nucleotide sequence: TGCAGCGCCCAGCAGGGATCCACAGATACGCAGTATTTT.